This is a list of T cell receptor beta chains from one sample in a study of blood T cell repertoires in COVID-19. Clones were read by immunoSEQ multiplex PCR, and TCRdb kept only the in-frame ones, dropping some. The repertoire holds roughly 180,000 clones, with around 80% as singletons. The specimen was PBMCs or T cells enriched from blood (not recorded which). These receptors were taken from a woman aged 60-75 years who had recovered from COVID-19. CDR3s include the opening cysteine and the closing phenylalanine or tryptophan. The D gene is left open where the match is weak. Clone size is not always given. Where it is, it says once, few, many or a class for expanded clones.

V gene	J gene	clone size	D gene	CDR3 DNA	CDR3 protein
TRBV5-6	TRBJ2-3	-	TRBD1	TGTGCCAGCAGCGATTCAGGGGGCGCGGGCACAGATACGCAGTATTTT	CASSDSGGAGTDTQYF
TRBV28	TRBJ1-2	-	-	TGTGCCAGCAGTTCAGGCGGGGCTATAGCCCTCTATGGCTACACCTTC	CASSSGGAIALYGYTF
TRBV19	TRBJ2-1	once	TRBD2	TGTGCCAGTAGTATGGGCCCAACTAGCGGGAGGGCCAATGAGCAGTTCTTC	CASSMGPTSGRANEQFF
TRBV7-8	TRBJ1-1	-	TRBD1	TGTGCCAGCAGGGGACAGTTAAACACTGAAGCTTTCTTT	CASRGQLNTEAFF
TRBV28	TRBJ1-2	-	-	TGTGCCAGCAGAAATGCGGGGCGCCCCTATGGCTACACCTTC	CASRNAGRPYGYTF
TRBV10-3	TRBJ2-2	-	-	TGTGCCAGCGGGACGGCTAACACCGGGGAGCTGTTTTTT	CASGTANTGELFF
TRBV24-1	TRBJ1-2	-	TRBD1	TGTGCCACCAGTGATGCCCACAGGGGCTATGGCTACACCTTC	CATSDAHRGYGYTF
TRBV6-6	TRBJ1-2	-	-	TGTGCCAGCAGTGACACATATGGCTACACCTTC	CASSDTYGYTF
TRBV29-1	TRBJ2-3	-	-	TGCAGCGTTGAAGCCCAGCGGAATACGCAGTATTTT	CSVEAQRNTQYF
TRBV5-4	TRBJ1-2	few	TRBD1	TGTGCCAGCAGCTCCCCCGGGGACAGGGGGCCCCCTAACTATGGCTACACCTTC	CASSSPGDRGPPNYGYTF
TRBV18	TRBJ1-2	-	-	TGTGCCAGCTCACCACCTAACAGGGTAGATGAAGGCTACACCTTC	CASSPPNRVDEGYTF